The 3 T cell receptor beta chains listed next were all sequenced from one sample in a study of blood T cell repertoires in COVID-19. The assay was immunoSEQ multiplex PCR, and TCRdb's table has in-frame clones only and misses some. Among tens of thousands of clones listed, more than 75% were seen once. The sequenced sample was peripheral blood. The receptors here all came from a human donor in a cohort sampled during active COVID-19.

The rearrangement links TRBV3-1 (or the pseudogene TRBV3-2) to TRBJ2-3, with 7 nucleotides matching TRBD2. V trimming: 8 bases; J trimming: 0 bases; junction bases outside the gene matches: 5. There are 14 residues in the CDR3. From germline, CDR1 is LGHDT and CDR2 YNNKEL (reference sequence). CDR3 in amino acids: CASWGGESTDTQYF. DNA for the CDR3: TGTGCCAGCTGGGGAGGGGAGAGCACAGATACGCAGTATTTT.

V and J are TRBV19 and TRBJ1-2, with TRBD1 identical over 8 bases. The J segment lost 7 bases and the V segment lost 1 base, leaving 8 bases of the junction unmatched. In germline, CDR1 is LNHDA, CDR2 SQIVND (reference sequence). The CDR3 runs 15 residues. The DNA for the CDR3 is TGTGCCAGTAGTATAGGCGGACAGGGAATCGCTGGCTACACCTTC. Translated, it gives CASSIGGQGIAGYTF.

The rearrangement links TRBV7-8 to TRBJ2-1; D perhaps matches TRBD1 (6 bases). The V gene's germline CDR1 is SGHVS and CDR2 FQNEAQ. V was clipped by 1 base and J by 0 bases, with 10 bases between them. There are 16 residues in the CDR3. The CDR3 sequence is CASSLGGQSSYNEQFF. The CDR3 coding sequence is TGTGCCAGCAGCTTAGGTGGACAGAGCTCCTACAATGAGCAGTTCTTC.